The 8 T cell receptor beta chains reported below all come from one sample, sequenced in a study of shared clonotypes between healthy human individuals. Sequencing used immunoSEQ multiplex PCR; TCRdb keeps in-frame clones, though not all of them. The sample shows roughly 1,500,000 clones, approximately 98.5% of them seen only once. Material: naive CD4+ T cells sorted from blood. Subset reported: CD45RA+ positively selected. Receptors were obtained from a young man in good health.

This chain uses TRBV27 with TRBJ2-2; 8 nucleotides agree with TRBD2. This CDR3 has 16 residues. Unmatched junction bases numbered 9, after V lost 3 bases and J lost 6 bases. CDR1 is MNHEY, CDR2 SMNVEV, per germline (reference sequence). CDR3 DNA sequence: TGTGCCAGCAGTTTTGGTAGCGGGACGTACCCCGGGGAGCTGTTTTTT. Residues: CASSFGSGTYPGELFF.

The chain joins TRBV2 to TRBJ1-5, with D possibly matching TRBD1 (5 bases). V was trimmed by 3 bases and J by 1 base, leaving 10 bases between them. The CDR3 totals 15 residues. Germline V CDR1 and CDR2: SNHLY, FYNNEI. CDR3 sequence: CASSEGQGSNQPQHF. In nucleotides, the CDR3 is TGTGCCAGCAGTGAGGGTCAGGGAAGCAATCAGCCCCAGCATTTT.

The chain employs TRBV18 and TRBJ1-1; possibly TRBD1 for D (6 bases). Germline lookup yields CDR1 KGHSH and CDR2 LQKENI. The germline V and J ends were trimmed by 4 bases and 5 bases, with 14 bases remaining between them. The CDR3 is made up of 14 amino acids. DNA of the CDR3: TGTGCCAGCTCACTCAAACAGGGTGAGACTGAAGCTTTCTTT. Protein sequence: CASSLKQGETEAFF.

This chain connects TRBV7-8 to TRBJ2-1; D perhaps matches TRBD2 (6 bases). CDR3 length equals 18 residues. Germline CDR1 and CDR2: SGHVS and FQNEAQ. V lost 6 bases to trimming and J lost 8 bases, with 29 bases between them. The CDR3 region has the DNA TGTGCCAGCAGAAGAGGCCGAGGCATCGGGACTCTCATCCATGAGCAGTTCTTC. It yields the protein CASRRGRGIGTLIHEQFF.

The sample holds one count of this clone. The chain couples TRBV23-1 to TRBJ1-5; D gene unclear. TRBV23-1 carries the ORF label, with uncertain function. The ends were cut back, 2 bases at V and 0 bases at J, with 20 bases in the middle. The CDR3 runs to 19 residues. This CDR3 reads CASSQTRAPEHHSNQPQHF. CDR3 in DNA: TGCGCCAGCAGTCAAACTCGGGCCCCGGAACACCATAGCAATCAGCCCCAGCATTTT.

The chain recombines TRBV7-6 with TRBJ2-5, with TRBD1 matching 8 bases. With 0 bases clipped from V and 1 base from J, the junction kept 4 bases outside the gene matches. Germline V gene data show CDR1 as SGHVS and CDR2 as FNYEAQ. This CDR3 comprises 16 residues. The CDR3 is CASSLAGGTGQETQYF. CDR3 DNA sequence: TGTGCCAGCAGCTTAGCGGGTGGGACAGGCCAAGAGACCCAGTACTTC.

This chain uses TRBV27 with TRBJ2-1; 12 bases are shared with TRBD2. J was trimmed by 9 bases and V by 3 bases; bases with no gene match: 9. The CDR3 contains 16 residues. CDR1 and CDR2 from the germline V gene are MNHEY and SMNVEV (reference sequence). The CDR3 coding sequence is TGTGCCAGCAGTTTCAGGCTAGCGGGAGGGAGGAGTGAGCAGTTCTTC. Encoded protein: CASSFRLAGGRSEQFF.

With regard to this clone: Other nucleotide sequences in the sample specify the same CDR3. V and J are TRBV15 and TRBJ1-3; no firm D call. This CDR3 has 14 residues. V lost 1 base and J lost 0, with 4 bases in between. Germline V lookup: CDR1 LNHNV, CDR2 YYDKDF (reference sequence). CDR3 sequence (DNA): TGTGCCACCAGCAGAGGAATCTCTGGAAACACCATATATTTT. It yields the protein CATSRGISGNTIYF.